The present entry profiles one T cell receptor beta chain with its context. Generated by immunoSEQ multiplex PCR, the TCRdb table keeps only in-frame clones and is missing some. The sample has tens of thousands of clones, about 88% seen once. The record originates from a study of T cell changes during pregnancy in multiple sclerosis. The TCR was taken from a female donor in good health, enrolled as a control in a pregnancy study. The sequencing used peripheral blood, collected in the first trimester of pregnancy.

CDR3 protein: CASSPRAGGPTDTQYF. DNA for the CDR3: TGTGCCAGCAGCCCCAGGGCGGGAGGCCCCACAGATACGCAGTATTTT. This chain joins TRBV9 and TRBJ2-3; 8 bases agree with TRBD2. The germline V gene encodes CDR1 SGDLS and CDR2 YYNGEE. With 4 bases clipped from V and 2 bases from J, the junction kept 9 bases outside the gene matches. The CDR3 is 16 residues long.